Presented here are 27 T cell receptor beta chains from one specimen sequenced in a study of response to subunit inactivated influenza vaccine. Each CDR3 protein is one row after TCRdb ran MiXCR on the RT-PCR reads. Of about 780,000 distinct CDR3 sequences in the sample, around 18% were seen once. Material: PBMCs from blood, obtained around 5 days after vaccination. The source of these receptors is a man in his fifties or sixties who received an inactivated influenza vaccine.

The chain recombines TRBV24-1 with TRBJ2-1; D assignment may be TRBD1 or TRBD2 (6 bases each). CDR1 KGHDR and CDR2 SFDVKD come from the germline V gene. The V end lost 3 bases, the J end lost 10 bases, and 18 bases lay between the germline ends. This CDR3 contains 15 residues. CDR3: CATSDTGTVQWEQFF. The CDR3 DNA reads TGTGCCACCAGTGATACAGGGACTGTACAATGGGAGCAGTTCTTC.

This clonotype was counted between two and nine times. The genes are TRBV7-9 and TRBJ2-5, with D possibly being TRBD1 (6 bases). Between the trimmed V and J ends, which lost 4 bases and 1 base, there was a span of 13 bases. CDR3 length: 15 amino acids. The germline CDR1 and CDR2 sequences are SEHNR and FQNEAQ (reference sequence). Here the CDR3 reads CASSSNRASQETQYF. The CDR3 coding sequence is TGTGCCAGCAGCTCTAACAGGGCCTCCCAAGAGACCCAGTACTTC.

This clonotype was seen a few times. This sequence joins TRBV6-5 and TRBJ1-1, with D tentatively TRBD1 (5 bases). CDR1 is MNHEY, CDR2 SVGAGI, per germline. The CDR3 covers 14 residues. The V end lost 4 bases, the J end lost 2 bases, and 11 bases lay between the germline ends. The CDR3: CASSWEGPNTEAFF. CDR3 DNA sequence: TGTGCCAGCAGTTGGGAGGGGCCAAACACTGAAGCTTTCTTT.

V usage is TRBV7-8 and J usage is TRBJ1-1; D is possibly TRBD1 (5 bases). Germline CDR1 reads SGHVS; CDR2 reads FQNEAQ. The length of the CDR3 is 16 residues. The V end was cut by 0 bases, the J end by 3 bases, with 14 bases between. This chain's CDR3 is CASSLARVRADTEAFF. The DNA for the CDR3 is TGTGCCAGCAGCTTAGCTAGGGTCAGGGCAGACACTGAAGCTTTCTTT. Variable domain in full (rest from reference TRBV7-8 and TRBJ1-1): GAGVSQSPRYKVAKRGQDVALRCDPISGHVSLFWYQQALGQGPEFLTYFQNEAQLDKSGLPSDRFFAERPEGSVSTLKIQRTQQEDSAVYLCASSLARVRADTEAFFGQGTRLTVV.

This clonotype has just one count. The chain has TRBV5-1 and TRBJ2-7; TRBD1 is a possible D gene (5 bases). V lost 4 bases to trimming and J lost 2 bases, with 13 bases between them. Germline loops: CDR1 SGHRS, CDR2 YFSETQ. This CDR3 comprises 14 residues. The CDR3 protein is CASSLTAAAYEQYF. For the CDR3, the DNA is TGCGCCAGCAGCCTGACAGCCGCCGCCTACGAGCAGTACTTC.

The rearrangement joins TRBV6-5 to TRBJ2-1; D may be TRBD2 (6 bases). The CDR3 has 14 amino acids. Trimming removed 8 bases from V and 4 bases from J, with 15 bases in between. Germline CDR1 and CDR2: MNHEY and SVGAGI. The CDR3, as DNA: TGTGCCAGCGTTGACGGGGGAACATACAATGAGCAGTTCTTC. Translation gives CASVDGGTYNEQFF.

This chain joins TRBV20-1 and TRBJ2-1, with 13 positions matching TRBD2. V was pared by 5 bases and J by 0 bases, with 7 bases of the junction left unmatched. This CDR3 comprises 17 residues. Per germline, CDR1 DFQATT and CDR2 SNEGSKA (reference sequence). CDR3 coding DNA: TGCAGTGCTGTGACTAGCGGGGGGACTAGCTCCTACAATGAGCAGTTCTTC. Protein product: CSAVTSGGTSSYNEQFF.

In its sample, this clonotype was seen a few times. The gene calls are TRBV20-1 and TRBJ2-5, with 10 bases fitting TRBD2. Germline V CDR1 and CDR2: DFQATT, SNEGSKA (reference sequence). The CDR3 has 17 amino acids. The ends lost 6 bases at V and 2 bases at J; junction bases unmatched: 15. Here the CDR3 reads CSARRPSGRLSQETQYF. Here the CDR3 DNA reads TGCAGTGCCCGAAGGCCTAGCGGGAGACTATCACAAGAGACCCAGTACTTC.

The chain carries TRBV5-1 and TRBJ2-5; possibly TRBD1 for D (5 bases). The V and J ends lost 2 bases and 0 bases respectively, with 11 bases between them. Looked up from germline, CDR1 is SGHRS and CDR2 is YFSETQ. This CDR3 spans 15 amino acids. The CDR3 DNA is TGCGCCAGCAGCTTTCAGGACACCTACCAAGAGACCCAGTACTTC. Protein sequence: CASSFQDTYQETQYF.

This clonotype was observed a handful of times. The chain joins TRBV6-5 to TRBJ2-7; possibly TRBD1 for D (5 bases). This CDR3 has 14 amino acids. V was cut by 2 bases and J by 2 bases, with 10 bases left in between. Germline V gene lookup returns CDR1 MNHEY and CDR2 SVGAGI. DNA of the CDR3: TGTGCCAGCAGTTACAGTCCAGGGCCCTACGAGCAGTACTTC. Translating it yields CASSYSPGPYEQYF.

The CDR3 spells CASSTGTMNTEAFF. DNA for the CDR3: TGTGCCAGTAGCACCGGGACGATGAACACTGAAGCTTTCTTT. The chain uses TRBV19 and TRBJ1-1; D perhaps matches TRBD1 (5 bases). The CDR3 covers 14 residues. Germline CDR1 and CDR2: LNHDA and SQIVND (reference sequence). V was cut by 6 bases and J by 0 bases, with 11 bases left in between.

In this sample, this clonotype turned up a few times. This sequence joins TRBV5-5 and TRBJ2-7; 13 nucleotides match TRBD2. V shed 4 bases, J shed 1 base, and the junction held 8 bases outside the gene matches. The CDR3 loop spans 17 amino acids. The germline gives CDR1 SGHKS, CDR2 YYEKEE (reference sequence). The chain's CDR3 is CASSMGLAGFQSYEQYF. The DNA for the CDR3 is TGTGCCAGCAGCATGGGACTAGCGGGATTTCAGTCCTACGAGCAGTACTTC. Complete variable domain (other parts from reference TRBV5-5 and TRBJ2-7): DAGVTQSPTHLIKTRGQQVTLRCSPISGHKSVSWYQQVLGQGPQFIFQYYEKEERGRGNFPDRFSARQFPNYSSELNVNALLLGDSALYLCASSMGLAGFQSYEQYFGPGTRLTVT.

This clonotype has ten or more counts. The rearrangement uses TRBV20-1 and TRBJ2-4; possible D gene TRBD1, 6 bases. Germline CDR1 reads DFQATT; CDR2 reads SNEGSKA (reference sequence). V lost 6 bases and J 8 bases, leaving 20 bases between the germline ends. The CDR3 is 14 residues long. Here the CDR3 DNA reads TGCAGTGCCACGGACGGTGGGACAAGCGACATTCAGTACTTC. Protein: CSATDGGTSDIQYF.

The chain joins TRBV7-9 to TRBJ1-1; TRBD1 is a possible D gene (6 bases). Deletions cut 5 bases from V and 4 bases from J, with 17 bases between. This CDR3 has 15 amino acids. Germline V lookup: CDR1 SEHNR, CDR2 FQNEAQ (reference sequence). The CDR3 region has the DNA TGTGCCAGCAGCACAAGGGGGAGGGTTAGCACTGAAGCTTTCTTT. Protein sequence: CASSTRGRVSTEAFF.

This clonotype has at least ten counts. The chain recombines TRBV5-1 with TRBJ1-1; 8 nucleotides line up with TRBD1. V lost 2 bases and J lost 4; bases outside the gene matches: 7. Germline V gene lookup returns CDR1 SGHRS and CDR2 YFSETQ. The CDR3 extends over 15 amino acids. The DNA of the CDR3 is TGCGCCAGCAGCTTAGACCAGGGGGCGTCCACTGAAGCTTTCTTT. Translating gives CASSLDQGASTEAFF.

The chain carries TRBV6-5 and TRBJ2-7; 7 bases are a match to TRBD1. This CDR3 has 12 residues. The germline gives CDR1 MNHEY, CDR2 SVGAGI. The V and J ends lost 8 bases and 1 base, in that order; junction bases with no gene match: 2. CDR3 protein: CASEGQSYEQYF. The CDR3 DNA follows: TGTGCCAGCGAGGGACAGTCCTACGAGCAGTACTTC.

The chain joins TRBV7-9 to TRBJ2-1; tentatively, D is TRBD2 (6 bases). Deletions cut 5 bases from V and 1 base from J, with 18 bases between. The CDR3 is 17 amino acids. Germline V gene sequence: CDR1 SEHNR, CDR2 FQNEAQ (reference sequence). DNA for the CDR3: TGTGCCAGCAGCCTGGGGGGAGTGGGGCATTCCTACAATGAGCAGTTCTTC. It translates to CASSLGGVGHSYNEQFF.

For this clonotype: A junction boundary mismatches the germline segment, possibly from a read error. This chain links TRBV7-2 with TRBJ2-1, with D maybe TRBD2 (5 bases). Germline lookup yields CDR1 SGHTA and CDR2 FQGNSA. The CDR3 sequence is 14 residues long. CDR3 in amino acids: CGSSLAGAAGEQFF. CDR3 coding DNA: TGTGGCAGCAGCTTAGCAGGAGCGGCGGGTGAGCAGTTCTTC.

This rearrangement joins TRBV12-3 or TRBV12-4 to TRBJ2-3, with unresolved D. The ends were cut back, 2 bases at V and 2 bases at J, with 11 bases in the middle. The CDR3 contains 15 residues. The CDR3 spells CASSLILGNTDTQYF. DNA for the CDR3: TGTGCCAGCAGTTTAATACTGGGGAACACAGATACGCAGTATTTT.

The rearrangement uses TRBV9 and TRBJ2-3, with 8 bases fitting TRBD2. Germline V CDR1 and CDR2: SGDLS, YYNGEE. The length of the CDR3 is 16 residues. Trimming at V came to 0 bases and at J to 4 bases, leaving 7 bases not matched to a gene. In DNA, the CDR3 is TGTGCCAGCAGCGTAGAGGCGGGAGGACGGTCAGATACGCAGTATTTT. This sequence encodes CASSVEAGGRSDTQYF.

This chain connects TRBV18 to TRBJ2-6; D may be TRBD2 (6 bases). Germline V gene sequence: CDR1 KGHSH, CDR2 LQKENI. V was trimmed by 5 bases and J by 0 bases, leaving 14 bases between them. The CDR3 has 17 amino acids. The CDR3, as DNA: TGTGCCAGCTCAAGGGAGGAGGGCCTCTCTGGGGCCAACGTCCTGACTTTC. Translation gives CASSREEGLSGANVLTF.

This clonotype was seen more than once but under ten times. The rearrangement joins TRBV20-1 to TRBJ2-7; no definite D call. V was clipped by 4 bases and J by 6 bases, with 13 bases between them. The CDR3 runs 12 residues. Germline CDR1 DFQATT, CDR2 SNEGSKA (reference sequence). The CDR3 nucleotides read TGCAGTGCTAACTTTGGGGTCGGCGAGCAGTACTTC. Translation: CSANFGVGEQYF.

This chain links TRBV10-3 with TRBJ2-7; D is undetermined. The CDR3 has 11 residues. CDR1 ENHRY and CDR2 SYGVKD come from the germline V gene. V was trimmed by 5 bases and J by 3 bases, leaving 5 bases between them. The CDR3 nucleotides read TGTGCCATCAGTAGTGGCTACGAGCAGTACTTC. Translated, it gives CAISSGYEQYF.

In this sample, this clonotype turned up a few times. The CDR3: CASSQEAGGREGDTQYF. CDR3 nucleotides: TGCGCCAGCAGCCAAGAAGCGGGGGGCAGGGAGGGAGATACGCAGTATTTT. The rearrangement joins TRBV4-3 to TRBJ2-3, with 9 positions matching TRBD2. The CDR3 is 17 amino acids. V trimming: 0 bases; J trimming: 5 bases; junction bases outside the gene matches: 9. Germline V gives CDR1 LGHNA, CDR2 YSLEER.

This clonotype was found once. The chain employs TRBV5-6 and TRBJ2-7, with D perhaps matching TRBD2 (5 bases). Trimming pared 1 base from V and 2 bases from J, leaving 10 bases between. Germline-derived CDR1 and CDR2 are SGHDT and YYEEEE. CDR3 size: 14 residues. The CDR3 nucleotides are TGTGCCAGCAGCTTGTACGGGAATACCTACGAGCAGTACTTC. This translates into CASSLYGNTYEQYF.

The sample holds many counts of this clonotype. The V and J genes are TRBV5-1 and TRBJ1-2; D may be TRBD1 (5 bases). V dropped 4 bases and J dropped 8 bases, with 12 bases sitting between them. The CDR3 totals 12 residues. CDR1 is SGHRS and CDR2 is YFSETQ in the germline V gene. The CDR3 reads CASSRQGHGYTF. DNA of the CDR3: TGCGCCAGCAGCAGGCAGGGCCACGGCTACACCTTC.

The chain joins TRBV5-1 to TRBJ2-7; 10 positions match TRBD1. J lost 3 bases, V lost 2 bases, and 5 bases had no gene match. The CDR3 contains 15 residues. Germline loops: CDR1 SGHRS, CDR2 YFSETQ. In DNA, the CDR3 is TGCGCCAGCAGCTTCCCGGGACAGGGGTACTACGAGCAGTACTTC. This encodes CASSFPGQGYYEQYF.